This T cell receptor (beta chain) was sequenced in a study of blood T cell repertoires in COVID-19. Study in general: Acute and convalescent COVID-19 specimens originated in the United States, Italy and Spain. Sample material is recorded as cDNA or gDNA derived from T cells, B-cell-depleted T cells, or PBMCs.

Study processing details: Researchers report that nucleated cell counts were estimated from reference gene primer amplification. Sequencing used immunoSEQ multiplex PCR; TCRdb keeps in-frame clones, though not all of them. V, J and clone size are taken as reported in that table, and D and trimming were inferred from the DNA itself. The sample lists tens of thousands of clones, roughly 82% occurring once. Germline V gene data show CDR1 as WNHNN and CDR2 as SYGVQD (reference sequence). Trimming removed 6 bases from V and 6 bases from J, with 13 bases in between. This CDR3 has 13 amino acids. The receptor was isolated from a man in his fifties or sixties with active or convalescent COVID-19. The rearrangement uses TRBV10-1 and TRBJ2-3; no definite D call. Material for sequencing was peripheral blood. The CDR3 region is CASRSDFADTQYF. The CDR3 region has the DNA TGCGCCAGCAGGTCTGATTTTGCGGATACGCAGTATTTT.